The 22 T cell receptor beta chains given below trace back to one sample, sequenced in a study of control samples from healthy donors and cancer patients. Data came from immunoSEQ multiplex PCR; TCRdb stores just in-frame clones and leaves some out. This sample has approximately 110,000 clones; about nine tenths occur once, and the top ten carry 6.5% to 9%. The sequencing input was blood. All receptors derive from a woman aged 18-35 years in good health.

The chain links TRBV20-1 to TRBJ1-1; no firm D call. V lost 4 bases, J lost 11 bases, and 11 bases lay in between. The germline CDR1 and CDR2 sequences are DFQATT and SNEGSKA (reference sequence). This CDR3 is built from 10 residues. This CDR3 is CSAITPWAFF. In nucleotides, the CDR3 is TGCAGTGCTATTACTCCCTGGGCTTTCTTT.

This rearrangement joins TRBV24-1 to TRBJ2-1; TRBD2 agrees at 13 bases. This CDR3 is built from 17 residues. Unmatched junction bases numbered 7, after V lost 2 bases and J lost 7 bases. Germline loops: CDR1 KGHDR, CDR2 SFDVKD. The CDR3 spells CATSDSLTSGRGNEQFF. The CDR3 nucleotides are TGTGCCACCAGTGATTCCCTAACTAGCGGGAGGGGGAATGAGCAGTTCTTC.

This sequence joins TRBV9 and TRBJ1-1; no definite D call. CDR1 and CDR2 (germline): SGDLS, YYNGEE. V lost 4 bases, J lost 1 base, and 14 bases lay in between. CDR3 length: 15 residues. The CDR3 DNA is TGTGCCAGCAGCCCCCGGTTGACCAGGAACACTGAAGCTTTCTTT. Protein product: CASSPRLTRNTEAFF.

The V call is TRBV28, the J call TRBJ2-2; no reliable D call. Trimming left V 2 bases short and J 2 bases short, with 0 bases between. The germline V gene has CDR1 MDHEN and CDR2 SYDVKM. The CDR3 runs 12 residues. The CDR3 coding sequence is TGTGCCAGCAGTTTAAACACCGGGGAGCTGTTTTTT. Its translation is CASSLNTGELFF.

This rearrangement joins TRBV25-1 to TRBJ2-2, with D possibly being TRBD1 or TRBD2 (5 bases each). The V end was cut by 1 base, the J end by 3 bases, with 12 bases between. The germline V gene encodes CDR1 MGHDK and CDR2 SYGVNS. The CDR3 has 16 amino acids. CDR3 region: CASSESGGWDTGELFF. The CDR3 DNA reads as TGTGCCAGCAGTGAATCTGGGGGATGGGACACCGGGGAGCTGTTTTTT.

The sample holds one count of this clone. The junction departs from germline at one end; a sequencing error may be responsible. Written as DNA, the CDR3 is TGTGCCAGCAGCTTAATGAAAAACAATGAAGCTTTCTTT. Its translation is CASSLMKNNEAFF. The chain carries TRBV7-2 and TRBJ1-1; D is ambiguous. CDR1 is SGHTA, CDR2 FQGNSA, per germline. The CDR3 spans 13 residues.

The chain joins TRBV6-4 to TRBJ2-3; 12 bases are shared with TRBD2. CDR1 MRHNA and CDR2 SNTAGT come from the germline V gene. The V segment lost 9 bases and the J segment 5 bases; nucleotides outside the gene matches: 3. There are 13 residues in the CDR3. CDR3 protein: CASSSGGGDTQYF. As DNA, the CDR3 is TGTGCCAGTTCTAGCGGGGGGGGAGATACGCAGTATTTT.

V is TRBV28 and J is TRBJ2-7, with D perhaps TRBD1 or TRBD2 (5 bases each). Germline V lookup: CDR1 MDHEN, CDR2 SYDVKM. This CDR3 has 15 residues. Between the trimmed V and J ends, which lost 6 bases and 3 bases, there was a span of 18 bases. CDR3 region: CASSFGRDAFYEQYF. CDR3 coding DNA: TGTGCCAGCAGCTTCGGCCGGGACGCCTTCTACGAGCAGTACTTC.

The chain is built from TRBV27 and TRBJ1-1; no definite D call. The V and J ends lost 7 bases and 0 bases respectively, with 21 bases between them. The CDR3 runs to 17 residues. CDR1 is MNHEY and CDR2 is SMNVEV in the germline V gene (reference sequence). The CDR3 DNA is TGTGCCAGCACCGATAGTACCATTGAGGAGATGAACACTGAAGCTTTCTTT. Translating it yields CASTDSTIEEMNTEAFF.

The rearrangement joins TRBV24-1 to TRBJ1-1; TRBD1 matches 7 bases. The V segment lost 2 bases and the J segment 5 bases; nucleotides outside the gene matches: 7. CDR1 is KGHDR and CDR2 is SFDVKD in the germline V gene. This CDR3 comprises 15 residues. CDR3 sequence (DNA): TGTGCCACCAGTGATTCGAGACAGGGAGGGACTGAAGCTTTCTTT. Translation gives CATSDSRQGGTEAFF.

The V and J genes are TRBV25-1 and TRBJ1-3; D uncertain. Germline lookup yields CDR1 MGHDK and CDR2 SYGVNS. The CDR3 has 14 amino acids. Trimming shortened V by 4 bases and J by 2 bases, and 9 bases separated the two germline ends. The CDR3 sequence is CASSAASPGNTIYF. DNA of the CDR3: TGTGCCAGCAGTGCAGCCTCTCCTGGAAACACCATATATTTT.

As DNA, the CDR3 is TGTGCCATCAGTGAGGCCACCTTCGAGGATACGCAGTATTTT. This gives the protein CAISEATFEDTQYF. The chain recombines TRBV10-3 with TRBJ2-3; D is unresolved. V lost 2 bases and J lost 6, with 12 bases in between. There are 14 residues in the CDR3. Germline V gene lookup returns CDR1 ENHRY and CDR2 SYGVKD.

CDR3 in amino acids: CASSSTGTGVVGVYSPLHF. The CDR3 DNA reads TGTGCCAGTAGCAGCACCGGGACAGGGGTCGTTGGGGTGTATTCACCCCTCCACTTT. The V and J genes are TRBV19 and TRBJ1-6, with 10 bases matching TRBD1. This CDR3 has 19 residues. V was clipped by 6 bases and J by 8 bases; unmatched bases: 19. CDR1 is LNHDA and CDR2 is SQIVND in the germline V gene (reference sequence).

V usage is TRBV7-9 and J usage is TRBJ1-2; D not certain. Germline V CDR1 and CDR2: SEHNR, FQNEAQ (reference sequence). V was trimmed by 1 base and J by 5 bases, leaving 8 bases between them. The CDR3 has 13 residues. The CDR3 region has the DNA TGTGCCAGCAGCTTAGGGCAGCAATATGGCTACACCTTC. Residues: CASSLGQQYGYTF. The variable domain in full, completed from reference TRBV7-9 and TRBJ1-2, reads DTGVSQNPRHKITKRGQNVTFRCDPISEHNRLYWYRQTLGQGPEFLTYFQNEAQLEKSRLLSDRFSAERPKGSFSTLEIQRTEQGDSAMYLCASSLGQQYGYTFGSGTRLTVV.

This chain links TRBV6-2 or TRBV6-3 with TRBJ2-2; D gene unclear. Per germline, CDR1 MNHEY and CDR2 SVGEGT. The V end was cut by 2 bases, the J end by 0 bases, with 7 bases between. The CDR3 extends over 15 amino acids. The CDR3 here is CASSYKTPNTGELFF. The CDR3, as DNA: TGTGCCAGCAGTTACAAGACTCCGAACACCGGGGAGCTGTTTTTT.

V is TRBV5-1 and J is TRBJ2-5, with 9 bases fitting TRBD2. J gave up 4 bases and V 5 bases, and 9 bases lay outside the gene matches. CDR1 and CDR2 from the germline V gene are SGHRS and YFSETQ. There are 15 residues in the CDR3. The CDR3, as DNA: TGCGCCAGCAGTCCGGTAGCGGGAGTGACAGAGACCCAGTACTTC. Translating gives CASSPVAGVTETQYF.

The chain links TRBV30 to TRBJ1-1; 7 bases fit TRBD1. The CDR3 has 15 residues. J lost 4 bases, V lost 5 bases, and 13 bases had no gene match. CDR1 and CDR2 (germline): GTSNPN, SVGIG (reference sequence). Here the CDR3 DNA reads TGTGCCTGGGGCAAAAAGGGGGCGCCGGGCACTGAAGCTTTCTTT. Translating it yields CAWGKKGAPGTEAFF.

The chain joins TRBV7-2 to TRBJ1-6; D is undetermined. The germline V gene encodes CDR1 SGHTA and CDR2 FQGNSA. Deletions cut 5 bases from V and 2 bases from J, with 7 bases between. The CDR3 spans 14 residues. In DNA, the CDR3 is TGTGCCAGCAGCCCATACCCCTATAATTCACCCCTCCACTTT. Translated, it gives CASSPYPYNSPLHF. Together with reference TRBV7-2 and TRBJ1-6, the CDR3 gives the full variable domain: GAGVSQSPSNKVTEKGKDVELRCDPISGHTALYWYRQSLGQGLEFLIYFQGNSAPDKSGLPSDRFSAERTGGSVSTLTIQRTQQEDSAVYLCASSPYPYNSPLHFGNGTRLTVT.

This chain uses TRBV19 with TRBJ1-2, with 10 bases aligning to TRBD1. The V gene end was trimmed by 4 bases and the J gene end by 4 bases; junction bases not matched to a gene: 6. The CDR3 is made up of 15 amino acids. Germline V gene sequence: CDR1 LNHDA, CDR2 SQIVND (reference sequence). The chain's CDR3 is CASSRAGTGAYGYTF. CDR3 DNA sequence: TGTGCCAGTAGTAGAGCCGGGACAGGGGCCTATGGCTACACCTTC.

The chain combines TRBV28 with TRBJ2-7; 11 nucleotides agree with TRBD2. The CDR3 loop spans 16 amino acids. The J segment lost 4 bases and the V segment lost 10 bases, leaving 15 bases of the junction unmatched. Germline V lookup: CDR1 MDHEN, CDR2 SYDVKM. The CDR3 spells CATQGLAETNLYEQYF. The CDR3, as DNA: TGTGCCACCCAGGGACTAGCGGAAACTAACCTTTACGAGCAGTACTTC.

The chain has TRBV6-5 and TRBJ2-2; 9 nucleotides line up with TRBD1. V lost 6 bases, J lost 4 bases, and 6 bases stayed unmatched. CDR1 is MNHEY and CDR2 is SVGAGI in the germline V gene. The CDR3 has 15 residues. The CDR3 spells CASRRGTGTTGELFF. DNA of the CDR3: TGTGCCAGCAGAAGAGGGACAGGGACCACCGGGGAGCTGTTTTTT.

The chain has TRBV28 and TRBJ1-1, with 12 bases identical to TRBD1. The CDR3 is 16 residues long. Germline V CDR1 and CDR2: MDHEN, SYDVKM. V was pared by 1 base and J by 11 bases, with 11 bases of the junction left unmatched. The CDR3 nucleotides are TGTGCCAGCAGTTTATCCTACCCGGGGACAGGGGGCGCGGCTTTCTTT. It translates to CASSLSYPGTGGAAFF.